This TCR beta chain originates from a study of cytomegalovirus exposure and HLA in healthy donors. Study results and limitations: It was likely that a cluster of highly shared sequence variants was a sequencing artifact. Most TCR beta V segments were productive about 87% or about 30% of the time in an earlier analysis.

PCR was performed using 60 Vbeta and 13 Jbeta primers. Profiled with immunoSEQ multiplex PCR; TCRdb holds only in-frame clones, not every one. Among around 140,000 clones listed, more than 75% were seen once. The length of the CDR3 is 16 residues. The donors, nominally healthy at sampling, likely had unrecorded immune exposures. In this sample, this clone turned up once. Its antigen is unknown. Sequenced sample: PBMCs. This sequence was found in a woman under 30 in good health and CMV-seropositive. The chain employs TRBV12-2 and TRBJ2-3; the tabulated D call, TRBD2, remains unverified against the DNA. TRBV12-2 is marked as a pseudogene. CDR3 residues: CASRPQVGGYTDTQYF. The CDR3 coding sequence is TGTGCAAGTCGCCCGCAGGTGGGGGGATACACAGATACGCAGTATTTT.